Below are 13 T cell receptor beta chains sequenced from a single sample in a study of T-cell reconstitution after alpha-beta-depleted transplantation in children. This sample's TCRbeta library carried unique molecular identifier barcodes. TCRdb used MiXCR to reprocess the PCR reads, holding one entry per CDR3 protein. The table shows 45,000 or so distinct CDR3 sequences, with 50% to 55% occurring only once. The sample in question was peripheral blood, obtained before TCRalphabeta/CD19-depleted stem cell transplant. The source of these receptors is a boy younger than two with SCID, due to receive a stem cell transplant.

V is TRBV20-1 and J is TRBJ2-5; weak D call: TRBD1 (6 bases). The V end lost 3 bases, the J end lost 5 bases, and 13 bases lay between the germline ends. The CDR3 sequence is 13 residues long. Germline assignment: CDR1 DFQATT and CDR2 SNEGSKA (reference sequence). This CDR3 reads CSASGHRVETQYF. For the CDR3, the DNA is TGCAGTGCTAGCGGGCACAGGGTGGAGACCCAGTACTTC.

This clonotype is classed as large (0.1 to 1%). The rearrangement joins TRBV7-2 to TRBJ2-4, with D perhaps matching TRBD2 (6 bases). CDR1 and CDR2 from the germline V gene are SGHTA and FQGNSA. Trimming stripped 5 bases from V and 8 bases from J, with 19 bases between. CDR3 length: 15 amino acids. The CDR3 sequence is CASSALGTARDIQYF. The CDR3 coding sequence is TGTGCCAGCAGCGCCCTTGGGACTGCCAGGGACATTCAGTACTTC. The entire variable domain, with the rest obtained from reference TRBV7-2 and TRBJ2-4, is as follows: GAGVSQSPSNKVTEKGKDVELRCDPISGHTALYWYRQSLGQGLEFLIYFQGNSAPDKSGLPSDRFSAERTGGSVSTLTIQRTQQEDSAVYLCASSALGTARDIQYFGAGTRLSVL.

The genes are TRBV4-1 and TRBJ1-1, with 7 nucleotides matching TRBD1. This CDR3 comprises 16 residues. Germline V gene data show CDR1 as MGHRA and CDR2 as YSYEKL. Trimming at V came to 4 bases and at J to 1 base, leaving 9 bases not matched to a gene. CDR3 protein: CASSPGTGTANTEAFF. The DNA for the CDR3 is TGCGCCAGCAGCCCCGGAACCGGGACAGCGAACACTGAAGCTTTCTTT.

Written as DNA, the CDR3 is TGTGCCAGCAGCGTAGAAAAGGATTGGTCTAATGAAAAACTGTTTTTT. Amino acids: CASSVEKDWSNEKLFF. The chain uses TRBV9 and TRBJ1-4; D gene uncertain. The germline V and J ends were trimmed by 0 bases and 3 bases, with 12 bases remaining between them. Per the germline V gene, CDR1 is SGDLS and CDR2 is YYNGEE. The CDR3 is 16 amino acids.

The chain links TRBV24-1 to TRBJ2-2, with D perhaps TRBD1 (5 bases). CDR1 is KGHDR, CDR2 SFDVKD, per germline. V shed 7 bases and J shed 2 bases, with 10 bases lying between them. The CDR3 spans 14 residues. CDR3 region: CATRETDNTGELFF. CDR3 nucleotides: TGTGCCACCAGAGAGACAGATAACACCGGGGAGCTGTTTTTT.

J is TRBJ2-1 and V is TRBV7-9; D tentatively reads TRBD1 or TRBD2 (5 bases each). Trimming stripped 5 bases from V and 5 bases from J, with 16 bases between. The germline V gene has CDR1 SEHNR and CDR2 FQNEAQ (reference sequence). The CDR3 contains 15 residues. The CDR3 region is CASSQIRDANNEQFF. The DNA for the CDR3 is TGTGCCAGCAGCCAGATCCGGGACGCCAACAATGAGCAGTTCTTC.

This rearrangement joins TRBV11-2 to TRBJ2-7; D might be TRBD2 (6 bases). CDR3 length: 18 amino acids. The V end lost 0 bases, the J end lost 3 bases, and 21 bases lay between the germline ends. Germline loops: CDR1 SGHAT, CDR2 FQNNGV. CDR3 DNA sequence: TGTGCCAGCAGCTTAGATTTAAGGCAGGGAGGTATAAGCTACGAGCAGTACTTC. Translated: CASSLDLRQGGISYEQYF. Full variable domain (rest looked up from reference TRBV11-2 and TRBJ2-7): EAGVAQSPRYKIIEKRQSVAFWCNPISGHATLYWYQQILGQGPKLLIQFQNNGVVDDSQLPKDRFSAERLKGVDSTLKIQPAKLEDSAVYLCASSLDLRQGGISYEQYFGPGTRLTVT.

This clonotype was counted only a few times. The chain carries TRBV5-1 and TRBJ2-3; TRBD2 matches 7 bases. V shed 7 bases, J shed 5 bases, and the junction held 7 bases outside the gene matches. CDR3 length equals 13 residues. Germline lookup yields CDR1 SGHRS and CDR2 YFSETQ. The CDR3 nucleotides are TGCGCCAGCTCCTGGGGGGGGAGAGATACGCAGTATTTT. Its protein product is CASSWGGRDTQYF.

J is TRBJ2-1 and V is TRBV7-2; TRBD2 is a possible D gene (6 bases). CDR3 length equals 15 residues. The germline V and J ends were trimmed by 3 bases and 4 bases, with 13 bases remaining between them. Germline CDR1 SGHTA, CDR2 FQGNSA. CDR3 protein: CASSLGGDLYNEQFF. The DNA for the CDR3 is TGTGCCAGCAGCTTGGGAGGAGATCTTTACAATGAGCAGTTCTTC.

The chain recombines TRBV7-9 with TRBJ1-1; D uncertain. The CDR3 totals 12 residues. The V and J ends lost 3 bases and 4 bases respectively, with 6 bases between them. Germline CDR1 is SEHNR and CDR2 is FQNEAQ (reference sequence). In DNA form, the CDR3 reads TGTGCCAGCAGCTTTGATCTCACTGAAGCTTTCTTT. It specifies CASSFDLTEAFF.

The chain carries TRBV20-1 and TRBJ2-3; no definite D call. Germline loops: CDR1 DFQATT, CDR2 SNEGSKA (reference sequence). Trimming pared 3 bases from V and 5 bases from J, leaving 21 bases between. The CDR3 contains 16 residues. The CDR3 sequence: CSASGFGDIGIDTQYF. For the CDR3, the DNA is TGCAGTGCTAGCGGCTTTGGGGATATTGGGATAGATACGCAGTATTTT.

V usage is TRBV12-5 and J usage is TRBJ1-5, with 8 bases fitting TRBD1. Germline-derived CDR1 and CDR2 are LGHNT and FRNRAP. Germline trimming cut 6 bases from V and 2 bases from J; bases unmatched to any gene: 0. The CDR3 extends over 13 amino acids. Written as DNA, the CDR3 is TGTGCTAGTGGGACAGGGGGCAATCAGCCCCAGCATTTT. It yields the protein CASGTGGNQPQHF.

This clonotype was counted ten times or more. V is TRBV4-3 and J is TRBJ1-5; a possible D gene is TRBD1 (5 bases). This CDR3 is built from 15 residues. Trimming removed 0 bases from V and 4 bases from J, with 10 bases in between. The germline gives CDR1 LGHNA, CDR2 YSLEER. This CDR3 is CASSQETGRNQPQHF. In nucleotides, the CDR3 is TGCGCCAGCAGCCAAGAAACGGGACGGAATCAGCCCCAGCATTTT.